These 30 T cell receptor beta chains came from one sample sequenced in a study of identical twins. A single record per CDR3 protein comes from TCRdb applying MiXCR to the 5' RACE reads. This sample carries roughly 710,000 distinct CDR3 sequences, 5.5% to 6.5% of them seen once, and the ten largest clones take 1.5% to 2%. The source material was naive T cells sorted from blood. These receptors all come from a man between 18 and 35 years old in good health.

This clonotype has ten or more counts. The gene calls are TRBV20-1 and TRBJ2-1; the match to TRBD2 covers 7 bases. Germline CDR1 DFQATT, CDR2 SNEGSKA (reference sequence). The J segment lost 9 bases and the V segment lost 6 bases, leaving 11 bases of the junction unmatched. This CDR3 comprises 13 residues. The CDR3 bases are TGCAGTGCCACACCGGGACTATTGACTGAGCAGTTCTTC. It encodes CSATPGLLTEQFF.

This clonotype came up many times. One end of the junction varies from germline; a read error may be responsible. The V and J genes are TRBV10-3 and TRBJ2-3; D may be TRBD1 or TRBD2 (5 bases each). Germline V CDR1 and CDR2: ENHRY, SYGVKD. The CDR3 covers 11 residues. This CDR3 is CAINGVPGPVF. The CDR3 DNA reads TGTGCCATCAACGGAGTACCGGGGCCGGTGTTT.

This clonotype has more than one count but fewer than ten. The chain carries TRBV6-2 or TRBV6-3 and TRBJ2-1, with D uncertain. Germline assignment: CDR1 MNHEY and CDR2 SVGEGT. This CDR3 is 12 amino acids long. Trimming cost V 6 bases and J 10 bases, with 13 bases left between them. The CDR3 DNA follows: TGTGCCAGCAGCCCCGGAATAGAGGAGCAGTTCTTC. Its translation: CASSPGIEEQFF.

This clonotype was observed a few times. The rearrangement joins TRBV20-1 to TRBJ2-5; D is uncertain. The CDR3 length is 11 residues. The V end was cut by 3 bases, the J end by 5 bases, with 7 bases between. The germline gives CDR1 DFQATT, CDR2 SNEGSKA (reference sequence). CDR3 loop: CSARKQETQYF. DNA for the CDR3: TGCAGTGCTAGGAAGCAGGAGACCCAGTACTTC.

This clonotype was detected many times. The chain is built from TRBV20-1 and TRBJ2-3, with 8 bases matching TRBD1. The CDR3 spans 16 residues. Germline trimming cut 0 bases from V and 8 bases from J; bases unmatched to any gene: 13. Per the germline V gene, CDR1 is DFQATT and CDR2 is SNEGSKA (reference sequence). CDR3 loop: CSARDSTGEARGTQYF. The CDR3 DNA reads as TGCAGTGCTAGAGACTCGACAGGGGAAGCACGGGGTACGCAGTATTTT.

The table lists this clonotype with a few counts. V and J are TRBV7-9 and TRBJ2-5, with 8 bases aligning to TRBD1. Trimming cost V 5 bases and J 2 bases; bases outside gene matches: 7. CDR1 and CDR2 from the germline V gene are SEHNR and FQNEAQ (reference sequence). This CDR3 is built from 15 residues. The CDR3 sequence is CASSGIYRGQETQYF. For the CDR3, the DNA is TGTGCCAGCAGCGGCATATACAGGGGGCAAGAGACCCAGTACTTC.

This clonotype has at least ten counts. V usage is TRBV20-1 and J usage is TRBJ2-5, with D possibly TRBD2 on 5 matching bases. Trimming left V 3 bases short and J 2 bases short, with 16 bases between. CDR3 length: 15 residues. Germline V CDR1 and CDR2: DFQATT, SNEGSKA (reference sequence). In DNA form, the CDR3 reads TGCAGTGCTAGTGGAGGTCAGGCACTACAAGAGACCCAGTACTTC. It specifies CSASGGQALQETQYF.

There are many counts of this clonotype. The rearrangement joins TRBV20-1 to TRBJ2-1; 12 nucleotides match TRBD2. The CDR3 runs 15 residues. Germline-derived CDR1 and CDR2 are DFQATT and SNEGSKA (reference sequence). With V trimmed by 4 bases and J by 9 bases, 10 bases remained unmatched. For the CDR3, the DNA is TGCAGTGCTACCCAGGTACTAGCGGGAGGCAGTGAGCAGTTCTTC. Its protein is CSATQVLAGGSEQFF.

This clonotype was observed many times. V is TRBV7-2 and J is TRBJ2-1; D not certain. The V gene lost 5 bases and the J gene lost 0 bases, with 11 bases spanning the gap. Per the germline V gene, CDR1 is SGHTA and CDR2 is FQGNSA. This CDR3 has 15 residues. In DNA form, the CDR3 reads TGTGCCAGCAGCCCGCAGCGAAGCTCCTACAATGAGCAGTTCTTC. Protein sequence: CASSPQRSSYNEQFF. Filled out from reference TRBV7-2 and TRBJ2-1, the complete variable domain reads GAGVSQSPSNKVTEKGKDVELRCDPISGHTALYWYRQSLGQGLEFLIYFQGNSAPDKSGLPSDRFSAERTGGSVSTLTIQRTQQEDSAVYLCASSPQRSSYNEQFFGPGTRLTVL.

The V gene is TRBV13, the J gene TRBJ2-7, with 10 bases fitting TRBD1. This CDR3 region has 15 residues. Trimming cost V 5 bases and J 6 bases; bases outside gene matches: 10. Germline CDR1 PRHDT, CDR2 FYEKMQ (reference sequence). The CDR3 sequence is CASSPGTGEISEQYF. The CDR3 DNA sequence: TGTGCCAGCAGCCCAGGGACAGGGGAGATCTCCGAGCAGTACTTC. Full variable domain (missing parts from reference TRBV13 and TRBJ2-7): AAGVIQSPRHLIKEKRETATLKCYPIPRHDTVYWYQQGPGQDPQFLISFYEKMQSDKGSIPDRFSAQQFSDYHSELNMSSLELGDSALYFCASSPGTGEISEQYFGPGTRLTVT.

The V call is TRBV5-6, the J call TRBJ2-7; D not resolved. This CDR3 region has 12 residues. Germline-derived CDR1 and CDR2 are SGHDT and YYEEEE. The V and J ends lost 4 bases and 5 bases respectively, with 10 bases between them. CDR3 nucleotides: TGTGCCAGCAGCCCTCTATCAGACGAGCAGTACTTC. Its translation is CASSPLSDEQYF. Looking up the rest from reference TRBV5-6 and TRBJ2-7 gives the full variable domain: DAGVTQSPTHLIKTRGQQVTLRCSPKSGHDTVSWYQQALGQGPQFIFQYYEEEERQRGNFPDRFSGHQFPNYSSELNVNALLLGDSALYLCASSPLSDEQYFGPGTRLTVT.

This chain links TRBV30 with TRBJ1-1; perhaps TRBD1 as D (6 bases). CDR1 is GTSNPN and CDR2 is SVGIG in the germline V gene (reference sequence). The V and J ends lost 4 bases and 0 bases respectively, with 24 bases between them. The CDR3 consists of 18 residues. CDR3 protein: CAWMLEAGGRGVNTEAFF. The DNA of the CDR3 is TGTGCCTGGATGCTTGAGGCGGGGGGGCGCGGGGTGAACACTGAAGCTTTCTTT.

This chain joins TRBV11-2 and TRBJ2-7; no firm D call. V lost 3 bases, J lost 0 bases, and 6 bases lay in between. Germline V CDR1 and CDR2: SGHAT, FQNNGV. This CDR3 comprises 13 residues. The CDR3 DNA follows: TGTGCCAGCAGCTTTGGGTTCTCCTACGAGCAGTACGTC. Amino acid sequence: CASSFGFSYEQYV.

This clonotype was detected a few times. The chain is built from TRBV7-9 and TRBJ2-5, with no clear D. CDR3 length equals 16 residues. Germline-derived CDR1 and CDR2 are SEHNR and FQNEAQ (reference sequence). The ends were cut back, 1 base at V and 3 bases at J, with 15 bases in the middle. CDR3 in amino acids: CASSLGSPSGEETQYF. The CDR3, as DNA: TGTGCCAGCAGCTTAGGATCCCCGTCTGGGGAAGAGACCCAGTACTTC.

This clonotype was observed a handful of times. The V gene is TRBV5-1, the J gene TRBJ2-3, with TRBD1 identical over 8 bases. V gave up 4 bases and J gave up 8 bases; unmatched junction bases: 9. This CDR3 is built from 14 residues. Germline V gene sequence: CDR1 SGHRS, CDR2 YFSETQ. This CDR3 is CASSVDREVGTQYF. CDR3 nucleotide sequence: TGCGCCAGCAGCGTGGACAGGGAGGTTGGTACGCAGTATTTT.

This chain uses TRBV18 with TRBJ2-3, with 11 bases lining up with TRBD2. This CDR3 is 15 amino acids long. V was pared by 3 bases and J by 6 bases, with 5 bases of the junction left unmatched. Germline CDR1 and CDR2: KGHSH and LQKENI. The CDR3 sequence: CASSPGLADLDTQYF. As DNA, the CDR3 is TGTGCCAGCTCACCGGGACTAGCGGATTTGGATACGCAGTATTTT.

This clonotype was found many times. This rearrangement joins TRBV11-2 to TRBJ2-1; D call uncertain. V lost 0 bases, J lost 8 bases, and 17 bases lay in between. This CDR3 comprises 16 residues. Looked up from germline, CDR1 is SGHAT and CDR2 is FQNNGV. CDR3 loop: CASSLDPGPLRHEQFF. The CDR3 DNA follows: TGTGCCAGCAGCTTAGACCCCGGCCCCTTACGCCATGAGCAGTTCTTC.

This clonotype was observed many times. The gene calls are TRBV24-1 and TRBJ2-5, with 9 bases lining up with TRBD1. The CDR3 length is 16 residues. The V gene's germline CDR1 is KGHDR and CDR2 SFDVKD. J gave up 4 bases and V 4 bases, and 9 bases lay outside the gene matches. CDR3 coding DNA: TGTGCCACCAGTGACACAGGGGGCCGCGCGGGAGAGACCCAGTACTTC. Protein: CATSDTGGRAGETQYF.

The V and J genes are TRBV14 and TRBJ2-3; D is uncertain. The CDR3 is 15 amino acids. Germline assignment: CDR1 SGHDN and CDR2 FVKESK. Trimming pared 4 bases from V and 6 bases from J, leaving 17 bases between. Here the CDR3 reads CASSPIGSRSDTQYF. DNA for the CDR3: TGTGCCAGCAGCCCAATCGGATCTAGATCTGATACGCAGTATTTT.

The chain combines TRBV20-1 with TRBJ2-1; TRBD1 agrees at 8 bases. There are 12 residues in the CDR3. V dropped 6 bases and J dropped 9; count of bases not matched to a gene: 7. CDR1 DFQATT and CDR2 SNEGSKA come from the germline V gene (reference sequence). The CDR3 DNA sequence: TGCAGTGCCCTTCAGGGGGCCGGTGAGCAGTTCTTC. This encodes CSALQGAGEQFF.

This clonotype has at least ten counts. The genes are TRBV15 and TRBJ1-1; no firm D call. The germline V gene encodes CDR1 LNHNV and CDR2 YYDKDF (reference sequence). V was clipped by 1 base and J by 4 bases, with 13 bases between them. The CDR3 is made up of 15 amino acids. The CDR3 is CATSRAKGLATEAFF. CDR3 nucleotides: TGTGCCACCAGCAGAGCAAAGGGTTTGGCCACTGAAGCTTTCTTT. The full variable domain, its missing parts supplied by reference TRBV15 and TRBJ1-1, is DAMVIQNPRYQVTQFGKPVTLSCSQTLNHNVMYWYQQKSSQAPKLLFHYYDKDFNNEADTPDNFQSRRPNTSFCFLDIRSPGLGDTAMYLCATSRAKGLATEAFFGQGTRLTVV.

This clonotype was counted ten times or more. This sequence joins TRBV11-2 and TRBJ2-1, with D maybe TRBD1 (6 bases). The V end was cut by 8 bases, the J end by 5 bases, with 16 bases between. CDR3 length: 14 amino acids. Germline lookup yields CDR1 SGHAT and CDR2 FQNNGV. The CDR3 sequence is CASRGQLKNNEQFF. CDR3 DNA sequence: TGTGCCAGCCGCGGACAGTTAAAGAACAATGAGCAGTTCTTC.

V gene TRBV14 combines with J gene TRBJ2-3; unclear D gene. This CDR3 comprises 15 residues. Trimming stripped 1 base from V and 2 bases from J, with 10 bases between. From germline, CDR1 is SGHDN and CDR2 FVKESK. In DNA form, the CDR3 reads TGTGCCAGCAGCCAAGGGACCAAGTACACAGATACGCAGTATTTT. Its translation is CASSQGTKYTDTQYF.

This clonotype was seen a few times. The chain joins TRBV4-2 to TRBJ2-3, with 10 bases identical to TRBD2. Germline V gives CDR1 LGHNA, CDR2 YNFKEQ. The J segment lost 6 bases and the V segment lost 4 bases, leaving 13 bases of the junction unmatched. CDR3 length: 17 residues. This CDR3 reads CASSLEGEREGADTQYF. CDR3 sequence (DNA): TGTGCCAGCAGCCTCGAGGGGGAGCGGGAGGGGGCGGATACGCAGTATTTT.

This clonotype appeared many times. The V and J genes are TRBV5-1 and TRBJ2-2; D is uncertain. This CDR3 has 12 residues. V shed 5 bases and J shed 10 bases, with 12 bases lying between them. Germline loops: CDR1 SGHRS, CDR2 YFSETQ. CDR3 DNA sequence: TGCGCCAGCAGAGGCTACCGCGAGGAGCTGTTTTTT. Its translation: CASRGYREELFF. The variable domain in full, completed from reference TRBV5-1 and TRBJ2-2, reads KAGVTQTPRYLIKTRGQQVTLSCSPISGHRSVSWYQQTPGQGLQFLFEYFSETQRNKGNFPGRFSGRQFSNSRSEMNVSTLELGDSALYLCASRGYREELFFGEGSRLTVL.

The chain joins TRBV4-3 to TRBJ1-1, with 11 bases that match TRBD1. CDR1 is LGHNA, CDR2 YSLEER, per germline. This CDR3 is 15 amino acids long. The trim removed 3 bases at V and 6 bases at J, leaving 6 bases unmatched. CDR3 DNA: TGCGCCAGCAGCCAGGCCGGACAGGGGGCCTCTGAAGCTTTCTTT. Amino acids: CASSQAGQGASEAFF.

This clonotype was seen many times. V gene TRBV6-1 combines with J gene TRBJ2-6; D ambiguous. Germline V gene sequence: CDR1 MNHNS, CDR2 SASEGT. The CDR3 loop spans 15 amino acids. V gave up 6 bases and J gave up 0 bases, with 9 bases separating them. DNA for the CDR3: TGTGCCAGCAGCCACACGGTCTCTGGGGCCAACGTCCTGACTTTC. Residues: CASSHTVSGANVLTF.

The J gene is TRBJ1-2, the V gene TRBV5-1, with 7 bases aligning to TRBD1. With V trimmed by 3 bases and J by 6 bases, 14 bases remained unmatched. Germline-derived CDR1 and CDR2 are SGHRS and YFSETQ. This CDR3 comprises 16 residues. The CDR3 DNA sequence: TGCGCCAGCAGCTCGGGGCGGACAGGCGGATGGGATGGCTACACCTTC. It yields the protein CASSSGRTGGWDGYTF.

The V gene is TRBV5-1, the J gene TRBJ2-5, with 15 bases aligning to TRBD2. CDR1 is SGHRS and CDR2 is YFSETQ in the germline V gene. This CDR3 spans 16 amino acids. V trimming: 1 base; J trimming: 4 bases; junction bases outside the gene matches: 2. CDR3 DNA sequence: TGCGCCAGCAGCTTGCCGGGACTAGCGGGAGGAGAGACCCAGTACTTC. Amino acid sequence: CASSLPGLAGGETQYF.

This chain links TRBV20-1 with TRBJ2-1; 7 bases agree with TRBD1. Losses at the gene ends were 0 bases for V and 10 bases for J; bases not matched to a gene: 12. Per germline, CDR1 DFQATT and CDR2 SNEGSKA (reference sequence). This CDR3 comprises 15 residues. Written as DNA, the CDR3 is TGCAGTGCTAGAGATCCCCGACAGGGTAGCCGCGAGCAGTTCTTC. Translation gives CSARDPRQGSREQFF.